One and the same sample provided the 3 T cell receptor beta chains below, sequenced in a study of human T cells and chemical hapten exposure. Time point of the sample: patch test 3, about 24 weeks after DPC sensitization. Indicated treatment: therapeutic diphenylcyclopropenone sensitization with weekly scalp DPC. TCRdb independently ran MiXCR on the RACE reads; one entry per CDR3 protein. The table lists 210,000 or so distinct CDR3 sequences, 24% of them singletons. Sample: whole blood, taken in connection with sensitization to the hapten diphenylcyclopropenone (DPC). The source is a woman aged 40 to 49 with alopecia areata. Some clones in this sample may be carry-over from other donors' samples.

V is TRBV20-1 and J is TRBJ1-4, with unresolved D. Between the trimmed V and J ends, which lost 2 bases and 5 bases, there was a span of 12 bases. From germline, CDR1 is DFQATT and CDR2 SNEGSKA (reference sequence). This CDR3 is 14 amino acids long. The CDR3 sequence is CSARLDGLNEKLFF. CDR3 sequence (DNA): TGCAGTGCTAGATTGGACGGTTTGAATGAAAAACTGTTTTTT.

The J gene is TRBJ2-7, the V gene TRBV7-2, with 8 positions matching TRBD2. V shed 6 bases, J shed 3 bases, and the junction held 4 bases outside the gene matches. Germline V gene sequence: CDR1 SGHTA, CDR2 FQGNSA. The CDR3 is 13 amino acids. CDR3 coding DNA: TGTGCCAGCAGATCCGGGACTAGCTACGAGCAGTACTTC. It translates to CASRSGTSYEQYF. The full variable domain, completed using reference TRBV7-2 and TRBJ2-7, is GAGVSQSPSNKVTEKGKDVELRCDPISGHTALYWYRQSLGQGLEFLIYFQGNSAPDKSGLPSDRFSAERTGGSVSTLTIQRTQQEDSAVYLCASRSGTSYEQYFGPGTRLTVT.

The genes are TRBV9 and TRBJ2-1; 12 bases map to TRBD2. The junction had 8 bases not matched to a gene; V was cut back by 3 bases and J by 7 bases. The CDR3 runs 16 residues. The germline V gene has CDR1 SGDLS and CDR2 YYNGEE. CDR3 protein: CASSARLAGVRNEQFF. DNA for the CDR3: TGTGCCAGCAGCGCAAGACTAGCGGGAGTTCGGAATGAGCAGTTCTTC.